This T cell receptor (beta chain) was recorded in a study of beta chain features in type 1 diabetes. Study at large: Patients and healthy donors were similar in age, gender and cell yields. Study-wide results and limits: Type 1 diabetes patients had fewer VDJ junction insertions and more deletions. Among patients with Type 1 diabetes, TCRB CDR3s were moderately but significantly shorter in every one of the four CD4+ subsets. In patients and controls equally, PCR might favor templates that are shorter.

Sequenced material consisted of expressed TCRB transcripts (all of the isolated RNA was reverse transcribed). The protocol was immunoSEQ multiplex PCR, while the TCRdb copy is restricted to in-frame clones and leaves out a portion. The sample records roughly 150,000 clones, 8.5% to 10% being singletons. About this clone itself: Its specificity is not known.

CDR1 and CDR2 (germline): LNHDA, SQIVND (reference sequence). This CDR3 has 16 residues. After removal of 3 bases from V and 3 bases from J, the junction contained 11 bases not matched to a gene. The V and J genes are TRBV19 and TRBJ2-7, with TRBD1 identical over 7 bases. This TCR was recovered from a woman aged 25 to 39 with type 1 diabetes. Sequenced material: central memory CD4+ T cells from blood. DNA of the CDR3: TGTGCCAGTAGTATGGGCCAGGGGGTTGGATACTACGAGCAGTACTTC. Translating gives CASSMGQGVGYYEQYF.